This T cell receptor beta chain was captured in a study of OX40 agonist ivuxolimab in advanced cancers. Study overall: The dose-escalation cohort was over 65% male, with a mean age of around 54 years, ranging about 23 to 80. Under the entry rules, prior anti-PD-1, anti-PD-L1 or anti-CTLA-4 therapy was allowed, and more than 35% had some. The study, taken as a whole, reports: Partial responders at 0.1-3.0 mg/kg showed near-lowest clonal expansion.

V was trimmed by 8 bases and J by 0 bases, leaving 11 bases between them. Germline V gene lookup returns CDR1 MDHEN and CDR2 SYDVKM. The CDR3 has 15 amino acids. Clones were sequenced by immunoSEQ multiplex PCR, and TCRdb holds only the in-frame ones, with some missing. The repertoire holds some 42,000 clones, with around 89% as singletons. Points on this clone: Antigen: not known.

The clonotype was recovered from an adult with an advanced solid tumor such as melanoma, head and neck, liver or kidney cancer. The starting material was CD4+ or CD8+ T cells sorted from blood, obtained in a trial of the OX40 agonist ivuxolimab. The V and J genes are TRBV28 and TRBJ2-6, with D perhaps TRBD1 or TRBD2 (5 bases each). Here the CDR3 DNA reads TGTGCCAGCGGGACGGACTTCTCTGGGGCCAACGTCCTGACTTTC. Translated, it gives CASGTDFSGANVLTF. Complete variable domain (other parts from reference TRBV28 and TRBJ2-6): DVKVTQSSRYLVKRTGEKVFLECVQDMDHENMFWYRQDPGLGLRLIYFSYDVKMKEKGDIPEGYSVSREKKERFSLILESASTNQTSMYLCASGTDFSGANVLTFGAGSRLTVL.